The 27 T cell receptor beta chains below were found in one sample sequenced in a study of radiation and T cells in renal cell carcinoma. Documented time point: blood 4 weeks post-SBRT, at nephrectomy. The treatment here: 15 Gy SBRT to primary tumor, nephrectomy 4 weeks later. Data came from immunoSEQ multiplex PCR; TCRdb stores just in-frame clones and leaves some out. This table has about 170,000 clones, around 89% appearing once. The sample consisted of blood, taken from a patient whose treatment included radiotherapy and nephrectomy. The receptors shown here come from a woman in her 50s with renal cell carcinoma.

The chain couples TRBV13 to TRBJ1-4; 9 nucleotides match TRBD1. Germline CDR1 PRHDT, CDR2 FYEKMQ (reference sequence). The CDR3 has 14 amino acids. The trim removed 4 bases at V and 4 bases at J, leaving 1 base unmatched. The CDR3 sequence is CASSWGQGNEKLFF. In DNA form, the CDR3 reads TGTGCCAGCAGCTGGGGACAGGGTAATGAAAAACTGTTTTTT.

The J gene is TRBJ1-2, the V gene TRBV18; TRBD1 is a possible D gene (6 bases). V lost 5 bases, J lost 1 base, and 11 bases lay in between. The germline gives CDR1 KGHSH, CDR2 LQKENI. This CDR3 is 14 amino acids long. CDR3 residues: CASSRDTNNYGYTF. CDR3 in DNA: TGTGCCAGCTCAAGGGACACAAATAACTATGGCTACACCTTC.

The chain combines TRBV7-6 with TRBJ1-1; D is unresolved. With 4 bases removed from V and 6 bases from J, the gap between germline ends came to 12 bases. Looked up from germline, CDR1 is SGHVS and CDR2 is FNYEAQ. The CDR3 loop spans 13 amino acids. The CDR3 here is CASSSDLRAEAFF. DNA for the CDR3: TGTGCCAGCAGCTCGGACCTTCGCGCTGAAGCTTTCTTT.

The gene calls are TRBV9 and TRBJ2-5; TRBD1 matches 8 bases. Germline assignment: CDR1 SGDLS and CDR2 YYNGEE. The CDR3 totals 15 residues. V shed 2 bases and J 4 bases; nucleotides not matched to a gene: 7. The CDR3 sequence is CASSVQTGAGETQYF. The CDR3, as DNA: TGTGCCAGCAGCGTCCAGACAGGGGCGGGAGAGACCCAGTACTTC.

This rearrangement joins TRBV5-1 to TRBJ1-3, with unresolved D. The V gene's germline CDR1 is SGHRS and CDR2 YFSETQ. The CDR3 has 14 amino acids. Trimming stripped 0 bases from V and 2 bases from J, with 6 bases between. As DNA, the CDR3 is TGCGCCAGCAGCTTGGGGGGAGCTGGAAACACCATATATTTT. Its translation: CASSLGGAGNTIYF.

To note about this clone: Different DNA sequences within this sample yield the same CDR3. The V gene is TRBV5-8, the J gene TRBJ1-1, with D perhaps TRBD1 (5 bases). The length of the CDR3 is 12 residues. The germline V gene has CDR1 SGHTS and CDR2 YDEGEE. V lost 4 bases to trimming and J lost 8 bases, with 12 bases between them. CDR3 nucleotide sequence: TGTGCCAGCAGCCTTGTCAGGACAGAAGCTTTCTTT. Residues: CASSLVRTEAFF.

The rearrangement links TRBV5-1 to TRBJ1-1; 7 bases agree with TRBD1. The V and J ends lost 4 bases and 1 base, in that order; junction bases with no gene match: 4. Germline V gene lookup returns CDR1 SGHRS and CDR2 YFSETQ. The CDR3 extends over 14 amino acids. The CDR3, as DNA: TGCGCCAGCAGCAGTCAGGGGGAGAACACTGAAGCTTTCTTT. Residues: CASSSQGENTEAFF. The whole variable domain, remainder taken from reference TRBV5-1 and TRBJ1-1, is KAGVTQTPRYLIKTRGQQVTLSCSPISGHRSVSWYQQTPGQGLQFLFEYFSETQRNKGNFPGRFSGRQFSNSRSEMNVSTLELGDSALYLCASSSQGENTEAFFGQGTRLTVV.

The sample holds a few counts of this clone. The chain carries TRBV19 and TRBJ1-2, with no clear D. The CDR3 runs 14 residues. Germline CDR1 reads LNHDA; CDR2 reads SQIVND (reference sequence). V was cut by 1 base and J by 4 bases, with 10 bases left in between. The CDR3 coding sequence is TGTGCCAGTAGTATAGGAGCAGCTAGCTATGGCTACACCTTC. Its translation is CASSIGAASYGYTF.

This chain connects TRBV12-5 to TRBJ2-4, with D perhaps TRBD1 (6 bases). With 3 bases removed from V and 2 bases from J, the gap between germline ends came to 11 bases. The CDR3 runs 15 residues. Per germline, CDR1 LGHNT and CDR2 FRNRAP. The CDR3 DNA reads as TGTGCTAGTGGTTTCAGGGGCCCGACCAAAAACATTCAGTACTTC. Translating gives CASGFRGPTKNIQYF.

The CDR3: CASSLVVGHGELFF. The CDR3 nucleotides are TGTGCCAGCAGCTTAGTTGTGGGACACGGGGAGCTGTTTTTT. The chain carries TRBV7-2 and TRBJ2-2, with a tentative D call TRBD1 (6 bases). Trimming took off 1 base at V and 7 bases at J, with 10 bases between the two ends. CDR1 SGHTA and CDR2 FQGNSA come from the germline V gene. There are 14 residues in the CDR3.

The V and J genes are TRBV7-3 and TRBJ1-1; TRBD1 might be the D (6 bases). Germline V gene lookup returns CDR1 SGHTA and CDR2 FQGTGA. The germline V and J ends were trimmed by 6 bases and 7 bases, with 15 bases remaining between them. CDR3 size: 13 residues. CDR3 nucleotide sequence: TGTGCCAGCAGGCCGGAGGGGGTAGGTGAAGCTTTCTTT. It yields the protein CASRPEGVGEAFF.

The rearrangement links TRBV7-9 to TRBJ2-5, with D possibly being TRBD2 (5 bases). CDR1 is SEHNR, CDR2 FQNEAQ, per germline (reference sequence). The CDR3 runs 16 residues. V lost 1 base and J lost 4, with 16 bases in between. The CDR3 sequence: CASSLEQLRARETQYF. DNA of the CDR3: TGTGCCAGCAGCTTAGAGCAGTTGCGGGCGCGAGAGACCCAGTACTTC.

The V and J genes are TRBV5-4 and TRBJ2-3; D possibly corresponds to TRBD1 (6 bases). This CDR3 is 20 amino acids long. With 3 bases removed from V and 5 bases from J, the gap between germline ends came to 31 bases. The germline CDR1 and CDR2 sequences are SGHNT and YYREEE (reference sequence). CDR3 sequence reads: CASSSQTGDSRYGSEDTQYF. CDR3 in DNA: TGTGCCAGCAGCTCGCAGACAGGAGACTCCAGATACGGTTCCGAAGATACGCAGTATTTT.

This chain connects TRBV4-1 to TRBJ1-2; 10 bases match TRBD1. CDR3 length: 17 amino acids. With V trimmed by 3 bases and J by 2 bases, 9 bases remained unmatched. Germline V gives CDR1 MGHRA, CDR2 YSYEKL. The CDR3 sequence: CASSQARTGGTNYGYTF. As DNA, the CDR3 is TGCGCCAGCAGCCAGGCGCGGACAGGGGGTACAAACTATGGCTACACCTTC.

This chain joins TRBV7-9 and TRBJ1-3; D might be TRBD1 (6 bases). Germline V gene lookup returns CDR1 SEHNR and CDR2 FQNEAQ (reference sequence). Trimming pared 3 bases from V and 1 base from J, leaving 10 bases between. The CDR3 length is 15 residues. Here the CDR3 reads CASSFTGRSGNTIYF. The CDR3 DNA reads as TGTGCCAGCAGCTTCACAGGGAGGTCTGGAAACACCATATATTTT.

The sample holds one count of this clone. This sequence joins TRBV7-2 and TRBJ1-5, with D uncertain. Deletions cut 1 base from V and 7 bases from J, with 8 bases between. Germline-derived CDR1 and CDR2 are SGHTA and FQGNSA. The length of the CDR3 is 13 residues. CDR3 bases: TGTGCCAGCAGCTTAGAGGGTCTACAGCCCCAGCATTTT. Amino acid sequence: CASSLEGLQPQHF.

The V and J genes are TRBV6-1 and TRBJ2-5; 10 bases agree with TRBD2. V lost 4 bases to trimming and J lost 5 bases; unmatched junction nucleotides: 7. Germline V gives CDR1 MNHNS, CDR2 SASEGT. This CDR3 is 15 amino acids long. The CDR3 reads CASSVERGGRETQYF. The CDR3 coding sequence is TGTGCCAGCAGTGTTGAGCGGGGGGGCCGGGAGACCCAGTACTTC.

The chain carries TRBV5-1 and TRBJ2-3; D remains unclear. The length of the CDR3 is 16 residues. CDR1 is SGHRS and CDR2 is YFSETQ in the germline V gene. V lost 0 bases, J lost 0 bases, and 11 bases lay in between. The CDR3 bases are TGCGCCAGCAGCTTGGGGTCTGAGCGTAGCACAGATACGCAGTATTTT. This translates into CASSLGSERSTDTQYF.

The chain has TRBV11-2 and TRBJ2-7; 7 positions agree with TRBD2. CDR3 length: 13 amino acids. CDR1 is SGHAT, CDR2 FQNNGV, per germline. Unmatched junction bases numbered 3, after V lost 4 bases and J lost 3 bases. The DNA for the CDR3 is TGTGCCAGCAGCTCCCCGGGGGGCTACGAGCAGTACTTC. It specifies CASSSPGGYEQYF. Combining the CDR3 with reference TRBV11-2 and TRBJ2-7 gives the whole variable domain EAGVAQSPRYKIIEKRQSVAFWCNPISGHATLYWYQQILGQGPKLLIQFQNNGVVDDSQLPKDRFSAERLKGVDSTLKIQPAKLEDSAVYLCASSSPGGYEQYFGPGTRLTVT.

V and J are TRBV19 and TRBJ1-2; D gene uncertain. The CDR3 length is 14 residues. Trimming took off 5 bases at V and 4 bases at J, with 14 bases between the two ends. CDR1 is LNHDA and CDR2 is SQIVND in the germline V gene (reference sequence). The CDR3, as DNA: TGTGCCAGTAGTGTACGGAGGGAGGGCTATGGCTACACCTTC. It yields the protein CASSVRREGYGYTF.

V is TRBV7-2 and J is TRBJ1-2, with unresolved D. Per the germline V gene, CDR1 is SGHTA and CDR2 is FQGNSA. Trimming took 3 bases from V and 2 from J, leaving 13 bases between them. The CDR3 contains 15 residues. The chain's CDR3 is CASSLDPGSNYGYTF. In nucleotides, the CDR3 is TGTGCCAGCAGCTTGGACCCGGGCTCCAACTATGGCTACACCTTC.

This clone has a single count. This rearrangement joins TRBV5-5 to TRBJ2-1; D call uncertain. The germline V and J ends were trimmed by 4 bases and 5 bases, with 10 bases remaining between them. The germline V gene has CDR1 SGHKS and CDR2 YYEKEE (reference sequence). CDR3 length: 13 amino acids. CDR3 coding DNA: TGTGCCAGCAGCCCTGGTGCGAACAATGAGCAGTTCTTC. As protein: CASSPGANNEQFF.

The V and J genes are TRBV25-1 and TRBJ2-2, with TRBD1 matching over 7 bases. The length of the CDR3 is 12 residues. V lost 6 bases to trimming and J lost 8 bases; unmatched junction nucleotides: 3. CDR1 MGHDK and CDR2 SYGVNS come from the germline V gene. In nucleotides, the CDR3 is TGTGCCAGCAGCGACAGGGCGGGGGAGCTGTTTTTT. It yields the protein CASSDRAGELFF.

This clone came up a few times. This chain joins TRBV15 and TRBJ1-5; the match to TRBD1 covers 7 bases. Germline-derived CDR1 and CDR2 are LNHNV and YYDKDF (reference sequence). The ends lost 0 bases at V and 7 bases at J; junction bases unmatched: 9. This CDR3 comprises 16 residues. The CDR3 DNA is TGTGCCACCAGCAGAGAAAAAAGACAGGGCCGCCAGCCCCAGCATTTT. Its protein is CATSREKRQGRQPQHF.

The chain employs TRBV9 and TRBJ1-1; unclear D gene. The CDR3 spans 13 residues. Germline V gives CDR1 SGDLS, CDR2 YYNGEE. V dropped 1 base and J dropped 7 bases, with 11 bases sitting between them. As DNA, the CDR3 is TGTGCCAGCAGCGTATCTACGGGAGGTGAAGCTTTCTTT. The encoded protein is CASSVSTGGEAFF.

J is TRBJ2-2 and V is TRBV5-6; either TRBD1 or TRBD2 may supply D (5 bases each). This CDR3 is 15 amino acids long. Trimming removed 4 bases from V and 1 base from J, with 11 bases in between. Per germline, CDR1 SGHDT and CDR2 YYEEEE. The CDR3 is CASSKFGGNTGELFF. The CDR3 bases are TGTGCCAGCAGCAAGTTTGGGGGGAACACCGGGGAGCTGTTTTTT.

This clone showed up just a few times. The chain has TRBV19 and TRBJ2-5; TRBD1 agrees at 7 bases. Trimming removed 3 bases from V and 5 bases from J; junction bases left unmatched: 9. The length of the CDR3 is 15 residues. Germline values: CDR1 LNHDA, CDR2 SQIVND (reference sequence). The CDR3 nucleotides read TGTGCCAGTAGTATCTCGGGACAGTCGACGGAGACCCAGTACTTC. Protein product: CASSISGQSTETQYF.